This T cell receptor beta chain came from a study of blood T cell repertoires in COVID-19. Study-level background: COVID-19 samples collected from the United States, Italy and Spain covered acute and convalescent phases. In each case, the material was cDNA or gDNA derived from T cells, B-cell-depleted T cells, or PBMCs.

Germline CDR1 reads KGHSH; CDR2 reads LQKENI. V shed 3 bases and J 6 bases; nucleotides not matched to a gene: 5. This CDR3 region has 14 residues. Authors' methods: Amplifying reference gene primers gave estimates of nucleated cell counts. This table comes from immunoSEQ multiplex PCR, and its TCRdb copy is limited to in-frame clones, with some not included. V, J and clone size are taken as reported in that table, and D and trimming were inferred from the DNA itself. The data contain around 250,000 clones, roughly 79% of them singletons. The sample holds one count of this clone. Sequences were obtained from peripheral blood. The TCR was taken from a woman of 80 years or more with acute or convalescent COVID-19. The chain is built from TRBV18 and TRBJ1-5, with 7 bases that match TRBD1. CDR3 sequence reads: CASSPSRGAQPQHF. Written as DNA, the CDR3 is TGTGCCAGCTCACCGTCCAGGGGGGCTCAGCCCCAGCATTTT.